This T cell receptor (beta chain) was observed in a study of regulatory T cells in long-lasting Graves disease. Findings and limits, study-wide: TCR diversity was lower in persistent Graves' patients than in newly diagnosed ones.

The time point: newly diagnosed GD, antithyroid drugs for less than 3 months. PBMC-extracted RNA yielded the TCR library. Relying on iRepertoire HTBI primers and Arm-PCR of CDR3 regions, the team built TCR beta libraries. TCRdb redid the calling of the multiplex PCR reads with MiXCR, one entry per CDR3 protein. The table includes about 560,000 distinct CDR3 sequences, about 16% detected once. This clonotype has more than one count but fewer than ten. What it recognizes is unknown. This CDR3 is 15 amino acids long. CDR1 and CDR2 from the germline V gene are MDHEN and SYDVKM. The V end lost 2 bases, the J end lost 4 bases, and 15 bases lay between the germline ends. The same sample was also used in a study of T cells in Graves' hyperthyroidism and ophthalmopathy. From that report: Ophthalmopathy stood apart from stable hyperthyroidism in a 13 V-J model.

Sequenced material: peripheral blood mononuclear cells (PBMCs), taken at new diagnosis, from a patient treated with antithyroid drugs. This receptor was taken from a man between 18 and 29 years old with Graves disease. The rearrangement links TRBV28 to TRBJ2-7; tentatively, D is TRBD1 (6 bases). CDR3 sequence (DNA): TGTGCCAGCAGTTTAGTCTCTGGACAGAATTACGAGCAGTACTTC. Translating it yields CASSLVSGQNYEQYF.